This T cell receptor beta chain came from a study of cytomegalovirus exposure and HLA in healthy donors (dated by TCRdb to 2017 to 2019). Regarding the complete study: In an earlier analysis of fewer than 750 of the donors, 276 Gb of sequence data and about 110 million unique TCR beta sequences from roughly 190 million T cells were reported. An early release covering roughly 600 HLA-typed donors comprised approximately 300 gigabases of sequencing data and 85 million to 100 million unique TCR sequences. The genetic ancestry cluster associated with self-reported Caucasian donors included around four fifths of the 398 genotyped donors. The study was designed to test whether signatures of past pathogen exposure could be identified by cataloging public T cell receptors. The T cell repertoires of 670 or so subjects were profiled by immunosequencing and related to cytomegalovirus serostatus. A separate validation cohort of 100 to 150 different subjects was used in addition to the roughly 640-subject first cohort. To predict cytomegalovirus infection status, the study brought together high-throughput TCR immunosequencing, statistical association of individual TCRs with disease status, and machine learning. A later analysis re-examined previously published TCR beta repertoires from over 500 donors and added high-resolution HLA genotyping to investigate patterns of TCR occurrence. Rather than drawing on any new phenotypic data, the later analysis identified candidate immune exposures from TCR beta sequences and the way those sequences occurred across donors. To decide whether each TCR beta V gene segment behaved as functional or pseudogenic, an earlier analysis of nearly 600 of the donors relied on high-throughput TCR beta sequencing. Alongside the repertoire data, information on donor age, sex, ethnicity and CMV serostatus was compiled. In a later genetic analysis, genome-wide SNP genotypes for 398 of the 666 donors were used, and that subset was treated as a discovery cohort. Every repertoire in the discovery cohort had been generated on one and the same sequencing platform. Both class I and class II loci were covered by HLA typing, at four-digit resolution. The number of typed donors differed by locus: about 620-640 for A, B, C, DRB1 and DQB1; approximately 520 for DQA1; around 610 for DPA1; and around 490 for DPB1. About five DR-DQ haplotypes were treated as single units for association and clustering because of strong linkage in the cohort. On average, roughly 250,000 unique TCR beta nucleotide sequences were sequenced per donor among 398 genotyped donors of the cohort, with around 19% of those sequences being non-productive. Results the study describes overall, beyond this receptor: CMV serostatus was the only immune exposure information available for the cohort. Because counts were too low, seventeen rarely observed V segments, including chromosome 9 orphons, were excluded from the earlier analysis of 587 of the donors. A further reported finding was that TCR beta sequences accurately predicted the HLA-A and HLA-B alleles for most subjects in the first cohort. Only TCR beta chains were sequenced in this cohort, and the absence of alpha or paired-chain data limited detectable features. HLA typing was unavailable for some donors at each locus, so association tests used only the typed subset. Specific HLA alleles were associated with some 15,000 TCR beta sequences at a false discovery rate of 0.05 in a later analysis. Compared with equally common non-associated chains, HLA-associated TCR beta chains in a later analysis were more clonally expanded and had lower generation probabilities. Some IMGT-functional V segments, including TRBV6-2 and TRBV6-3, could not be distinguished by the 87-base-pair reads and were therefore excluded. Compared with the approximately 710-donor mean, donors in an Asian-associated ancestry cluster had fewer N-insertions in productive TCRs, according to a later genetic analysis. It was suggested by the authors that the approach could potentially be generalized to other disease states and immunological phenotypes. The classifier was reported to diagnose cytomegalovirus status with high specificity and sensitivity in both the original and validation cohorts. Correlated functional status among segregating V segments might be attributable to linkage disequilibrium, but an unknown experimental factor could not be ruled out. A later genetic analysis associated a missense DCLRE1C variant with V-gene and J-gene trimming of TCR beta chains, and an independent cohort replicated the association. Strong co-occurrence of HLA alleles, especially DR and DQ, made assigning TCR associations to individual alleles difficult. In an earlier analysis of 500 to 650 of the donors, most TCR beta V segments appeared in productive rearrangements about 87% or about 30% of the time, broadly matching IMGT annotations. Several of the top co-occurrence clusters appeared to be linked to parvovirus B19, influenza, CMV and Epstein-Barr virus, according to a later analysis. According to a later analysis, TCR association rates differed among HLA loci, with DRB1 alleles showing the most associated TCRs and HLA-C alleles showing the fewest. Presence/absence analyses assumed roughly uniform sequencing depth across donors, an assumption that may not hold. The sequencing pipeline was judged likely to have produced a cluster of highly shared sequence variants as a technical artifact. In a later analysis, most CMV-associated TCR beta chains were found to appear HLA-restricted, with HLA associations seemingly driven largely by CMV exposure. Most TCR sequences were seen in very few donors, while some public TCRs were found in many individuals. The study gave a list of some 150 TCR beta chains associated with cytomegalovirus. A few of the identified cytomegalovirus-associated TCR beta chains were confirmed in vitro to be specific for cytomegalovirus antigens.

The cohort consisted of 600 to 700 healthy bone marrow donors. Cohort members were all nominally healthy when sampled, although unrecorded immune exposures were likely present. The donor tested CMV seronegative, placing the donor among the 350 to 400 seronegative members of the cohort. Every donor gave a peripheral blood sample, and the peripheral blood mononuclear cells from that sample were used for TCR beta sequencing. Genomic DNA extraction from the blood cell samples was performed with the Qiagen DNeasy Blood Extraction Kit. V and J are trimmed by 5 bases and 2 bases, and the gene matches miss 7 bases of the junction. The CDR3, from cysteine to phenylalanine, totals 15 residues. Only the CDR3 portion is preserved as DNA: 45 bases, with reading frame beginning at the first base. The germline V gene (reference sequence) provides CDR1 MNHEY and CDR2 SMNVEV. Library preparation was by the immunoSEQ multiplex PCR assay. A mixture of 60 forward primers for TCR Vbeta segments and 13 reverse primers for TCR Jbeta segments was used in the multiplex PCR. Amplification of the CDR3 region of rearranged TCR beta genes was performed with a multiplex PCR assay on genomic DNA. On the Illumina HiSeq System, the amplified TCR beta libraries were sequenced as 87-base-pair reads. The study's processing was this. A later analysis counted about 80 million unique TCR beta chains across the 650 to 800 repertoires, and 9.5 million to 11 million of these chains were shared by at least two donors. A nearest-neighbor algorithm error-corrected the raw reads and collapsed the reads into unique sequences, merging closely related sequences to remove PCR and sequencing errors. V, D and J gene segments were assigned by aligning CDR3 sequences to IMGT reference sequences. Each retained sequence needed at least a six-nucleotide match to both a V gene segment and a J gene segment. A rearrangement was called productive if the CDR3 had no stop codons and remained in frame with V and J, and every other rearrangement was called non-productive. CDR3 was defined by IMGT convention, running from the second conserved V-encoded cysteine to the conserved J-encoded phenylalanine. The earlier analysis of approximately 500 of the donors excluded sequences that lacked an unambiguous match to a single V gene segment. An earlier analysis of under 750 of the donors called V segments functional above 56.7% productive rearrangements and segregating when the between-donor standard deviation exceeded 5%. A statistical classification framework was built for diagnosing cytomegalovirus status from the catalog of TCR beta chain sequences. In a later analysis, V and J genes were assigned by comparing TCR nucleotide sequences against IMGT/GENE-DB human TR gene sequences. A later analysis assigned CDR3 sequences and most-parsimonious VDJ recombination scenarios with the TCRdist pipeline. In a later analysis, every TCR beta chain was defined by the combination of its CDR3 amino acid sequence and its V-gene family, and reads without a unique V-gene family were dropped. As a way to deal with suspected cross-contamination and a sequencing artifact, a later analysis dropped under 600 nucleotide sequences that were highly shared and had low generation probability. A later analysis calculated a clonal expansion index for each public chain from normalized within-repertoire ranks of inferred template counts. In a later analysis, generation probabilities were computed using a VDJ recombination model fitted to out-of-frame rearrangements, and the results were checked against IGoR. In a later analysis, hypergeometric tests were used to score TCR-TCR, TCR-HLA and TCR-CMV co-occurrence, with a repertoire-size bias correction applied to TCR pairs. A later analysis estimated false discovery rates by permuting HLA or CMV assignments 20 times. In a later analysis, co-occurring TCRs were grouped with DBSCAN, and TCRdist sequence similarity was added when clustering was performed within HLA-allele-positive subsets. For co-occurrence clustering, repertoires with fewer than 30,000 or more than 120,000 public chains were excluded, along with 4 to 6 repertoires with anomalous nucleotide sharing. In TCRdb, the immuneACCESS table is reduced to in-frame sequences with V and J assigned. These tables do not hold every clone; where another copy was compared, an unresolved V gene accounts for under half, and the others remain unexplained. That table furnishes V, J and clone size, whereas the DNA furnished D and trimming. This sample gives just over 85,000 clones in total; about 74% of them show up just once. The ten largest clones capture about 3% of the sample.

As for this clone: Its recognized antigen is unknown. The sample holds no much larger clone one base away, and base qualities are not on file.

The chain uses TRBV27 and TRBJ2-5; 8 of the junction bases match TRBD1. The sequence was obtained from a man aged 35 to 55 in good health and CMV-seronegative. The sequenced sample was PBMCs. The DNA sequence reads TGTGCCAGCAGTCGGACAGGGCCCCTTCAAGAGACCCAGTACTTC. Translated, this is CASSRTGPLQETQYF.